Each of the 28 T cell receptor beta chains below was sequenced from the same sample in a study of CD8 T cells in ankylosing spondylitis. Points from the study as a whole: What appeared characteristic of ankylosing spondylitis blood was a TCR beta motif of under 10 highly homologous variants.

TCRdb processed the 5' RACE reads anew with MiXCR; each CDR3 protein has one entry. Among 400,000 or so distinct CDR3 sequences listed, approximately 26% were seen once. The antigens for these receptors are not known. What was sequenced was blood, either unsorted or a sorted T cell fraction (not recorded which). These receptors came from a male donor with ankylosing spondylitis.

This clonotype was found a few times. CDR3 nucleotides: TGCAGCGTAGCGAGACTCCGGGAGACCCAGTACTTC. It specifies CSVARLRETQYF. The chain combines TRBV29-1 with TRBJ2-5, with no clear D. CDR1 is SQVTM, CDR2 ANQGSEA, per germline. The CDR3 is made up of 12 amino acids. V was clipped by 6 bases and J by 5 bases, with 13 bases between them.

This clonotype was seen a handful of times. This chain links TRBV4-1 with TRBJ2-1, with D uncertain. V lost 0 bases and J lost 1, with 10 bases in between. Germline V lookup: CDR1 MGHRA, CDR2 YSYEKL. The CDR3 is 16 residues long. CDR3 DNA sequence: TGCGCCAGCAGCCAAGAAGGACGGACGTCCTACAATGAGCAGTTCTTC. This sequence encodes CASSQEGRTSYNEQFF.

This clonotype was counted a few times. V usage is TRBV7-2 and J usage is TRBJ1-5; D ambiguous. The V end lost 3 bases, the J end lost 1 base, and 7 bases lay between the germline ends. This CDR3 is 14 amino acids long. Germline V CDR1 and CDR2: SGHTA, FQGNSA. CDR3 coding DNA: TGTGCCAGCAGCTTTCGGCCGAGCAATCAGCCCCAGCATTTT. It yields the protein CASSFRPSNQPQHF.

This clonotype has a handful of counts. The CDR3 here is CSAKPFKEYQPQHF. The CDR3 coding sequence is TGCAGTGCCAAGCCGTTCAAAGAGTATCAGCCCCAGCATTTT. The rearrangement links TRBV20-1 to TRBJ1-5; D remains ambiguous. The V end was cut by 6 bases, the J end by 5 bases, with 17 bases between. This CDR3 spans 14 amino acids. Germline V lookup: CDR1 DFQATT, CDR2 SNEGSKA (reference sequence).

The genes are TRBV3-1 and TRBJ2-2; tentatively, D is TRBD2 (5 bases). The CDR3 loop spans 13 amino acids. The V and J ends lost 4 bases and 3 bases respectively, with 6 bases between them. Per germline, CDR1 LGHDT and CDR2 YNNKEL (reference sequence). In nucleotides, the CDR3 is TGTGCCAGCAGCCGAGGGTACACCGGGGAGCTGTTTTTT. Translation: CASSRGYTGELFF.

This clonotype was detected a few times. The V and J genes are TRBV11-2 and TRBJ2-5, with D uncertain. V lost 0 bases, J lost 7 bases, and 3 bases lay in between. CDR3 length: 11 amino acids. The V gene's germline CDR1 is SGHAT and CDR2 FQNNGV. The CDR3 spells CASSLEVTQYF. The CDR3 DNA reads as TGTGCCAGCAGCTTAGAGGTGACCCAGTACTTC.

CDR3 sequence (DNA): TGTGCCAGCGGCCAGCTGGGCTATGGCTACACCTTC. Translation gives CASGQLGYGYTF. The rearrangement uses TRBV7-9 and TRBJ1-2; D is uncertain. V gave up 8 bases and J gave up 4 bases, with 11 bases separating them. CDR1 SEHNR and CDR2 FQNEAQ come from the germline V gene (reference sequence). CDR3 length: 12 amino acids.

This sequence joins TRBV7-2 and TRBJ2-1, with no clear D. V was pared by 5 bases and J by 5 bases, with 19 bases between. CDR1 and CDR2 (germline): SGHTA, FQGNSA. The CDR3 consists of 16 residues. The CDR3 loop reads CASSLQPRLADNEQFF. DNA of the CDR3: TGTGCCAGCAGCCTCCAACCCCGCTTAGCCGACAATGAGCAGTTCTTC.

This clonotype was picked up a small number of times. J is TRBJ1-3 and V is TRBV7-2, with D perhaps TRBD1 (6 bases). CDR3 size: 15 residues. Trimming pared 6 bases from V and 7 bases from J, leaving 19 bases between. The germline V gene encodes CDR1 SGHTA and CDR2 FQGNSA. CDR3 coding DNA: TGTGCCAGCAGTTCGGGAGGGGGTAATTTCAACACCATATATTTT. This gives the protein CASSSGGGNFNTIYF.

This clonotype occurred a few times. This chain connects TRBV2 to TRBJ2-1; 8 bases align to TRBD2. Per the germline V gene, CDR1 is SNHLY and CDR2 is FYNNEI. J gave up 0 bases and V 6 bases, and 4 bases lay outside the gene matches. The CDR3 covers 15 residues. Written as DNA, the CDR3 is TGTGCCAGCAGGCCCACTAGCGGCTCCTACAATGAGCAGTTCTTC. This translates into CASRPTSGSYNEQFF.

Only a few counts were recorded for this clonotype. This chain links TRBV7-8 with TRBJ2-3, with 7 bases that match TRBD2. This CDR3 is built from 15 residues. The V gene's germline CDR1 is SGHVS and CDR2 FQNEAQ. V was clipped by 3 bases and J by 5 bases; unmatched bases: 8. The CDR3 protein is CASSFTLGGGDTQYF. The CDR3, as DNA: TGTGCCAGCAGCTTTACCCTGGGGGGGGGAGATACGCAGTATTTT.

This clonotype appeared a few times. The rearrangement joins TRBV3-1 to TRBJ1-2; D is perhaps TRBD1 (5 bases). The CDR3 runs to 12 residues. The V gene's germline CDR1 is LGHDT and CDR2 YNNKEL (reference sequence). V lost 2 bases to trimming and J lost 8 bases, with 9 bases between them. The CDR3 nucleotides are TGTGCCAGCAGCCAACCCAGGGTCGGCTACACCTTC. Translation gives CASSQPRVGYTF.

The gene calls are TRBV6-1 and TRBJ2-5, with D unresolved. The V end was cut by 7 bases, the J end by 3 bases, with 12 bases between. CDR1 MNHNS and CDR2 SASEGT come from the germline V gene. The CDR3 contains 13 residues. The CDR3, as DNA: TGTGCCAGCACCGGATACTTGAAAGAGACCCAGTACTTC. This translates into CASTGYLKETQYF.

This clonotype was counted a few times. The genes are TRBV20-1 and TRBJ2-3; D remains ambiguous. Trimming removed 3 bases from V and 8 bases from J, with 18 bases in between. The CDR3 is made up of 14 amino acids. Per germline, CDR1 DFQATT and CDR2 SNEGSKA (reference sequence). The CDR3 DNA reads as TGCAGTGCTAGTGTGTTAGCCTCTTCGGGTACGCAGTATTTT. Translated, it gives CSASVLASSGTQYF.

This clonotype was counted a few times. The chain employs TRBV29-1 and TRBJ1-2; D is perhaps TRBD1 (5 bases). This CDR3 contains 14 residues. CDR1 and CDR2 from the germline V gene are SQVTM and ANQGSEA. Trimming pared 2 bases from V and 4 bases from J, leaving 14 bases between. CDR3 residues: CSVELGRESYGYTF. DNA of the CDR3: TGCAGCGTTGAATTGGGCAGGGAGAGCTATGGCTACACCTTC. Drawing the rest from reference TRBV29-1 and TRBJ1-2, the complete variable domain is SAVISQKPSRDICQRGTSLTIQCQVDSQVTMMFWYRQQPGQSLTLIATANQGSEATYESGFVIDKFPISRPNLTFSTLTVSNMSPEDSSIYLCSVELGRESYGYTFGSGTRLTVV.

This clonotype occurred a few times. The J gene is TRBJ1-3, the V gene TRBV5-1; 7 bases line up with TRBD1. With 4 bases clipped from V and 0 bases from J, the junction kept 4 bases outside the gene matches. This CDR3 region has 15 residues. Germline loops: CDR1 SGHRS, CDR2 YFSETQ. CDR3: CASSAGQVSGNTIYF. CDR3 sequence (DNA): TGCGCCAGCAGCGCCGGACAGGTCTCTGGAAACACCATATATTTT.

This clonotype has just a few counts. The chain is built from TRBV5-5 and TRBJ1-2, with 11 bases that match TRBD1. The V gene's germline CDR1 is SGHKS and CDR2 YYEKEE (reference sequence). The J segment lost 6 bases and the V segment lost 2 bases, leaving 9 bases of the junction unmatched. CDR3 length equals 16 residues. As DNA, the CDR3 is TGTGCCAGCAGCTTAGCCGGGACAGGGGGTTTGGATGGCTACACCTTC. Its translation is CASSLAGTGGLDGYTF. The full variable domain, with the rest looked up from reference TRBV5-5 and TRBJ1-2, is DAGVTQSPTHLIKTRGQQVTLRCSPISGHKSVSWYQQVLGQGPQFIFQYYEKEERGRGNFPDRFSARQFPNYSSELNVNALLLGDSALYLCASSLAGTGGLDGYTFGSGTRLTVV.

This clonotype was seen only once. The gene calls are TRBV5-1 and TRBJ2-3, with 10 bases aligning to TRBD2. CDR1 SGHRS and CDR2 YFSETQ come from the germline V gene. The CDR3 extends over 16 amino acids. The V gene end was trimmed by 2 bases and the J gene end by 3 bases; junction bases not matched to a gene: 6. The CDR3 DNA follows: TGCGCCAGCAGCTTCGGACTAGCGGTAAGAACAGATACGCAGTATTTT. Its translation is CASSFGLAVRTDTQYF.

This chain joins TRBV20-1 and TRBJ1-2; perhaps TRBD1 as D (6 bases). This CDR3 has 11 amino acids. Germline V gene data show CDR1 as DFQATT and CDR2 as SNEGSKA (reference sequence). V shed 3 bases and J shed 8 bases, with 10 bases lying between them. The CDR3 bases are TGCAGTGCTAGGAGTGGGGGCGGCTACACCTTC. Encoded protein: CSARSGGGYTF.

The rearrangement uses TRBV20-1 and TRBJ1-1; perhaps TRBD1 as D (5 bases). The CDR3 runs 14 residues. V lost 4 bases, J lost 5 bases, and 17 bases lay in between. Germline V gene data show CDR1 as DFQATT and CDR2 as SNEGSKA (reference sequence). The CDR3 sequence is CSAIGSGRRTEAFF. CDR3 bases: TGCAGTGCTATAGGGTCAGGGCGGAGAACTGAAGCTTTCTTT.

The chain combines TRBV11-2 with TRBJ2-3, with D perhaps TRBD1 or TRBD2 (5 bases each). Germline loops: CDR1 SGHAT, CDR2 FQNNGV. The CDR3 covers 14 residues. V was trimmed by 4 bases and J by 1 base, leaving 9 bases between them. The CDR3, as DNA: TGTGCCAGCAGCTGGGGACGTCGCACAGATACGCAGTATTTT. Translation gives CASSWGRRTDTQYF.

The chain employs TRBV18 and TRBJ2-1; D gene uncertain. The CDR3 has 13 residues. The germline gives CDR1 KGHSH, CDR2 LQKENI. V was pared by 3 bases and J by 5 bases, with 8 bases between. CDR3: CASSPMINNEQFF. The CDR3 region has the DNA TGTGCCAGCTCACCCATGATAAACAATGAGCAGTTCTTC.

The chain uses TRBV20-1 and TRBJ1-1, with a weak D call TRBD1 (5 bases). Between the trimmed V and J ends, which lost 3 bases and 1 base, there was a span of 9 bases. The CDR3 consists of 13 residues. In germline, CDR1 is DFQATT, CDR2 SNEGSKA (reference sequence). The CDR3 DNA reads as TGCAGTGCTAGTGCGGGGCCGAACACTGAAGCTTTCTTT. It translates to CSASAGPNTEAFF.

This clonotype was counted only a few times. The chain recombines TRBV4-2 with TRBJ2-5, with D possibly matching TRBD2 (6 bases). This CDR3 region has 17 residues. Trimming shortened V by 4 bases and J by 5 bases, and 23 bases separated the two germline ends. Germline CDR1 reads LGHNA; CDR2 reads YNFKEQ. CDR3 sequence reads: CASSRRPSGPSGETQYF. CDR3 sequence (DNA): TGTGCCAGCAGCCGCCGACCCAGCGGGCCATCAGGGGAGACCCAGTACTTC.

This clonotype was counted only a few times. The chain has TRBV5-1 and TRBJ1-2, with D possibly TRBD1 on 5 matching bases. Germline V gene data show CDR1 as SGHRS and CDR2 as YFSETQ. V lost 4 bases and J lost 3, with 19 bases in between. This CDR3 region has 16 residues. Here the CDR3 DNA reads TGCGCCAGCAGCCCGGGCAAGCAGGGAATCTACTATGGCTACACCTTC. Translated: CASSPGKQGIYYGYTF.

This clonotype came up a few times. The genes are TRBV12-3 or TRBV12-4 and TRBJ1-4, with D possibly being TRBD1 (6 bases). The germline V and J ends were trimmed by 2 bases and 6 bases, with 10 bases remaining between them. The CDR3 sequence is 14 residues long. Written as DNA, the CDR3 is TGTGCCAGCAGTTTATCCGGGGGCTATGAAAAACTGTTTTTT. Translated, it gives CASSLSGGYEKLFF.

Only a few counts were recorded for this clonotype. The chain recombines TRBV24-1 with TRBJ2-3; 12 bases map to TRBD1. Germline V CDR1 and CDR2: KGHDR, SFDVKD. The V segment lost 3 bases and the J segment 1 base; nucleotides outside the gene matches: 10. This CDR3 is built from 19 residues. The CDR3 nucleotides are TGTGCCACCAGTGATCAAGGGACAGGGGGCGGGTCTCGCACAGATACGCAGTATTTT. Translation: CATSDQGTGGGSRTDTQYF.

The chain combines TRBV24-1 with TRBJ1-2; D remains ambiguous. The CDR3 covers 15 residues. Germline loops: CDR1 KGHDR, CDR2 SFDVKD. V was clipped by 4 bases and J by 0 bases, with 11 bases between them. Here the CDR3 DNA reads TGTGCCACCAGTGACTCGTCCGCAACTAACTATGGCTACACCTTC. This sequence encodes CATSDSSATNYGYTF.